A selection of T cell receptor beta chains follows, all from one sample in a study of cytomegalovirus exposure and HLA in healthy donors. Repertoires were generated with immunoSEQ multiplex PCR, while TCRdb's copy carries only in-frame clones and drops some. The sample holds 30,000 to 45,000 clones. Sequencing input: PBMCs. These receptors were collected from a middle-aged man in good health and CMV-seropositive. CDR3s include the opening cysteine and the closing phenylalanine or tryptophan. A D gene is named only where the DNA matches it firmly. Clone size is stated in some rows and not others, as once, few, many or a class when expanded.

V: TRBV6-1; size: -; J: TRBJ2-7; D: TRBD1; CDR3: CASSEADRGLADTYEQYF; DNA: TGTGCCAGCAGTGAAGCGGACAGGGGGTTGGCCGATACCTACGAGCAGTACTTC
V: TRBV5-1; size: -; J: TRBJ2-2; D: TRBD2; CDR3: CASSSYGSGIVSGELFF; DNA: TGCGCCAGCAGCTCCTACGGTAGCGGGATAGTCAGCGGGGAGCTGTTTTTT
V: TRBV29-1; size: -; J: TRBJ2-5; D: TRBD1; CDR3: CSVRTPGQMRKQYF; DNA: TGCAGCGTCCGCACACCGGGACAGATGAGAAAGCAGTACTTC
V: TRBV6-5; size: -; J: TRBJ1-1; D: -; CDR3: CASSPQPGSRGGAFF; DNA: TGTGCCAGCAGTCCACAGCCAGGGTCCCGGGGGGGAGCTTTCTTT
V: TRBV6-5; size: -; J: TRBJ1-5; D: -; CDR3: CASSLDGVNQPQHF; DNA: TGTGCCAGCAGCCTGGACGGGGTCAATCAGCCCCAGCATTTT
V: TRBV28; size: -; J: TRBJ1-4; D: -; CDR3: CASSSGVNEKLFF; DNA: TGTGCCAGCAGTTCCGGGGTTAATGAAAAACTGTTTTTT
V: TRBV11-3; size: -; J: TRBJ2-7; D: TRBD2; CDR3: CASSLNVGGLAGERGYEQYF; DNA: TGTGCCAGCAGCTTAAACGTAGGCGGATTAGCGGGAGAAAGAGGCTACGAGCAGTACTTC
V: TRBV9; size: -; J: TRBJ2-7; D: TRBD1; CDR3: CASSVSPDRGEQYF; DNA: TGTGCCAGCAGCGTATCCCCGGACAGGGGCGAGCAGTACTTC
V: TRBV27; size: -; J: TRBJ2-1; D: TRBD2; CDR3: CASSLRWEGNEQFF; DNA: TGTGCCAGCAGTTTACGATGGGAGGGCAATGAGCAGTTCTTC
V: TRBV2; size: -; J: TRBJ2-2; D: -; CDR3: CASRPRERAGELFF; DNA: TGTGCCAGCAGACCTCGGGAGAGGGCCGGGGAGCTGTTTTTT
V: TRBV10-3; size: -; J: TRBJ1-5; D: -; CDR3: CAISAAGNNQPQHF; DNA: TGTGCCATCAGTGCAGCCGGGAACAATCAGCCCCAGCATTTT
V: TRBV5-1; size: -; J: TRBJ2-1; D: TRBD2; CDR3: CASSLGSASGNEQFF; DNA: TGCGCCAGCAGCTTGGGGTCGGCTAGCGGTAATGAGCAGTTCTTC
V: TRBV5-5; size: -; J: TRBJ1-3; D: -; CDR3: CASSLSGIGNTIYF; DNA: TGTGCCAGCAGTCTCTCGGGTATCGGAAACACCATATATTTT
V: TRBV4-1; size: -; J: TRBJ2-7; D: -; CDR3: CASSRGTSGGYEQYF; DNA: TGCGCCAGCAGCCGAGGGACTTCCGGAGGATACGAGCAGTACTTC
V: TRBV5-5; size: -; J: TRBJ2-7; D: TRBD2; CDR3: CASSLSGGGYEQYF; DNA: TGTGCCAGCAGCTTGTCGGGGGGTGGCTACGAGCAGTACTTC
V: TRBV11-2; size: -; J: TRBJ1-6; D: TRBD1; CDR3: CASSLGTAFNSPLHF; DNA: TGTGCCAGCAGCTTGGGGACAGCCTTCAATTCACCCCTCCACTTT
V: TRBV10-3; size: -; J: TRBJ2-1; D: TRBD2; CDR3: CAISSSGSWYEQFF; DNA: TGTGCCATCAGTAGTAGCGGGAGTTGGTATGAGCAGTTCTTC
V: TRBV6-5; size: -; J: TRBJ2-7; D: -; CDR3: CASSSRTYEQYF; DNA: TGTGCCAGCAGTTCCAGAACCTACGAGCAGTACTTC
V: TRBV9; size: -; J: TRBJ2-2; D: -; CDR3: CASSVGSQGRTGELFF; DNA: TGTGCCAGCAGCGTAGGATCCCAGGGAAGAACCGGGGAGCTGTTTTTT
V: TRBV7-2; size: -; J: TRBJ1-5; D: -; CDR3: CASSSQGNNQPQHF; DNA: TGTGCCAGCAGTTCGCAGGGAAACAATCAGCCCCAGCATTTT
V: TRBV7-6; size: -; J: TRBJ2-1; D: TRBD2; CDR3: CASSFGLDNNEQFF; DNA: TGTGCCAGCAGCTTTGGACTAGACAACAATGAGCAGTTCTTC
V: TRBV7-9; size: -; J: TRBJ2-1; D: -; CDR3: CASSPTSKNYNEQFF; DNA: TGTGCCAGCAGCCCTACTAGTAAAAACTACAATGAGCAGTTCTTC
V: TRBV28; size: -; J: TRBJ1-3; D: TRBD1; CDR3: CASSSGQASGNTIYF; DNA: TGTGCCAGCAGCTCCGGACAGGCCTCTGGAAACACCATATATTTT
V: TRBV16; size: -; J: TRBJ1-5; D: -; CDR3: CASSQTDREGQPQHF; DNA: TGTGCCAGCAGCCAAACAGACCGGGAAGGGCAGCCCCAGCATTTT
V: TRBV6-1; size: -; J: TRBJ2-7; D: -; CDR3: CASSEDPVLYEQYF; DNA: TGTGCCAGCAGTGAAGATCCAGTCCTCTACGAGCAGTACTTC
V: TRBV6-1; size: -; J: TRBJ2-5; D: -; CDR3: CASSEWDWQETQYF; DNA: TGTGCCAGCAGTGAATGGGACTGGCAAGAGACCCAGTACTTC
V: TRBV4-1; size: -; J: TRBJ2-7; D: -; CDR3: CASSQYGSSYEQYF; DNA: TGCGCCAGCAGCCAATACGGGAGCTCCTACGAGCAGTACTTC
V: TRBV6-5; size: -; J: TRBJ2-7; D: -; CDR3: CASTQGRTASEQYF; DNA: TGTGCCAGCACCCAAGGGCGGACTGCGTCCGAGCAGTACTTC
V: TRBV10-3; size: -; J: TRBJ1-1; D: TRBD1; CDR3: CAIRGMQGAGAEAFF; DNA: TGTGCCATCAGAGGTATGCAGGGGGCGGGCGCTGAAGCTTTCTTT
V: TRBV15; size: -; J: TRBJ1-3; D: TRBD1; CDR3: CATSRDRGLGGNTIYF; DNA: TGTGCCACCAGCAGAGACAGGGGGCTGGGCGGAAACACCATATATTTT
V: TRBV7-2; size: -; J: TRBJ1-1; D: -; CDR3: CASSLGAGSGEAFF; DNA: TGTGCCAGCAGCTTAGGAGCCGGGTCGGGTGAAGCTTTCTTT
V: TRBV30; size: -; J: TRBJ2-7; D: TRBD2; CDR3: CAWSATGRYEQYF; DNA: TGTGCCTGGAGTGCCACCGGGAGGTACGAGCAGTACTTC
V: TRBV6-5; size: -; J: TRBJ2-7; D: TRBD2; CDR3: CASSYGGGLWSYEQYF; DNA: TGTGCCAGCAGTTACGGCGGGGGGCTTTGGTCCTACGAGCAGTACTTC
V: TRBV4-1; size: -; J: TRBJ2-1; D: TRBD2; CDR3: CASSQALAGGFPTYNEQFF; DNA: TGCGCCAGCAGCCAAGCGCTCGCGGGAGGCTTCCCCACCTACAATGAGCAGTTCTTC
V: TRBV7-8; size: -; J: TRBJ1-1; D: TRBD1; CDR3: CASSRTGPNTEALF; DNA: TGTGCCAGCAGTCGGACAGGCCCGAACACTGAAGCTCTCTTT
V: TRBV6-6; size: -; J: TRBJ2-7; D: -; CDR3: CASFGAAVSYEQYF; DNA: TGTGCCAGCTTTGGGGCCGCGGTCTCCTACGAGCAGTACTTC
V: TRBV6-4; size: -; J: TRBJ2-3; D: TRBD2; CDR3: CASSTSGAPDTQYF; DNA: TGTGCCAGCAGCACTAGCGGAGCCCCCGATACGCAGTATTTT
V: TRBV19; size: -; J: TRBJ2-3; D: TRBD1; CDR3: CASSQTGALGDTQYF; DNA: TGTGCCAGTAGTCAAACAGGGGCCCTAGGGGATACGCAGTATTTT
V: TRBV5-1; size: -; J: TRBJ2-5; D: TRBD1; CDR3: CASSTGQGGTQYF; DNA: TGCGCCAGCAGCACTGGACAGGGTGGGACCCAGTACTTC
V: TRBV2; size: medium-sized; J: TRBJ2-1; D: -; CDR3: CASTPQGKREQFF; DNA: TGTGCCAGCACCCCCCAGGGGAAGCGGGAGCAGTTCTTC
V: TRBV27; size: -; J: TRBJ1-5; D: TRBD1; CDR3: CASSPQGGNQPQHF; DNA: TGTGCCAGCAGTCCACAGGGGGGCAATCAGCCCCAGCATTTT
V: TRBV7-2; size: -; J: TRBJ1-2; D: -; CDR3: CASSLANRVDGYTF; DNA: TGTGCCAGCAGCTTAGCTAACAGGGTTGATGGCTACACCTTC
V: TRBV14; size: -; J: TRBJ2-1; D: -; CDR3: CASSSKGRYEQFF; DNA: TGTGCCAGCAGCTCAAAAGGGAGGTATGAGCAGTTCTTC
V: TRBV12-5; size: -; J: TRBJ1-4; D: -; CDR3: CASGLTGLATNEKLFF; DNA: TGTGCTAGTGGTTTAACAGGGCTAGCAACTAATGAAAAACTGTTTTTT
V: TRBV19; size: -; J: TRBJ1-1; D: -; CDR3: CATSSKTGWNTEAFF; DNA: TGTGCCACGAGTTCTAAGACAGGCTGGAACACTGAAGCTTTCTTT
V: TRBV5-8; size: -; J: TRBJ2-1; D: -; CDR3: CASSYRDSSYNEQFF; DNA: TGTGCCAGCAGTTACCGGGACTCCTCCTACAATGAGCAGTTCTTC
V: TRBV4-2; size: -; J: TRBJ2-2; D: -; CDR3: CASSRSTVEAGELFF; DNA: TGTGCCAGCAGCCGAAGTACGGTAGAGGCCGGGGAGCTGTTTTTT
V: TRBV7-9; size: -; J: TRBJ2-4; D: -; CDR3: CASSPSGRMNIQYF; DNA: TGTGCCAGCAGCCCCTCCGGGAGAATGAACATTCAGTACTTC
V: TRBV5-4; size: -; J: TRBJ2-7; D: TRBD2; CDR3: CASSLWTSGTHEQYF; DNA: TGTGCCAGCAGCTTGTGGACTAGCGGGACCCACGAGCAGTACTTC
V: TRBV19; size: -; J: TRBJ2-2; D: TRBD1; CDR3: CASRPGTGDTGELFF; DNA: TGTGCCAGTAGACCCGGGACAGGAGACACCGGGGAGCTGTTTTTT
V: TRBV2; size: -; J: TRBJ2-3; D: -; CDR3: CASSAGTYTDTQYF; DNA: TGTGCCAGCAGTGCCGGGACTTACACAGATACGCAGTATTTT